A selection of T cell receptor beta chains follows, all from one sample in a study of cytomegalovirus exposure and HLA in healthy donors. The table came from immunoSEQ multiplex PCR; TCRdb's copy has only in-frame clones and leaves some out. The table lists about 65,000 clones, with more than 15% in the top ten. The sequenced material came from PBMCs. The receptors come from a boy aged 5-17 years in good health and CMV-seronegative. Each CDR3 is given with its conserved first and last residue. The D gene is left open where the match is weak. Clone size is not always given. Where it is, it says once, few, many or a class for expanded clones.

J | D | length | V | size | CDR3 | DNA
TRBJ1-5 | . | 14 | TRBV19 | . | CASSITGLPGAQHF | TGTGCCAGTAGTATTACTGGGCTGCCCGGGGCCCAGCATTTT
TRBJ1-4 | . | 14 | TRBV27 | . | CASSPGLNNEKLFF | TGTGCCAGCAGTCCGGGACTGAATAATGAAAAACTGTTTTTT
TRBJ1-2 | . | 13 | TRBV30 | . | CAWSVLGLYGYTF | TGTGCCTGGAGTGTACTCGGTCTCTATGGCTACACCTTC
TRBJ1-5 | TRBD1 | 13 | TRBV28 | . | CASSDRGLQPQHF | TGTGCCAGCAGTGACAGGGGCTTACAGCCCCAGCATTTT
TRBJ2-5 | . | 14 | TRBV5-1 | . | CASSREGAQETQYF | TGCGCCAGCAGTCGGGAGGGGGCACAAGAGACCCAGTACTTC
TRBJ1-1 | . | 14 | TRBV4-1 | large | CASSQQAMNTEAFF | TGCGCCAGCAGCCAGCAGGCGATGAACACTGAAGCTTTCTTT
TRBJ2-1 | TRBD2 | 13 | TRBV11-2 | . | CASQKLATNEQFF | TGTGCCAGCCAAAAACTAGCGACGAATGAGCAGTTCTTC
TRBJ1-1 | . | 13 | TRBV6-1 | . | CASSVRGNTEAFF | TGTGCCAGCAGTGTTCGCGGGAACACTGAAGCTTTCTTT
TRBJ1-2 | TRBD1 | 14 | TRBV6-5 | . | CASSKQGAYYGYTF | TGTGCCAGCAGTAAACAGGGGGCTTACTATGGCTACACCTTC
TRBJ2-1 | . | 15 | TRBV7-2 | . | CASSLAGGIHNEQFF | TGTGCCAGCAGCTTAGCCGGGGGTATTCACAATGAGCAGTTCTTC
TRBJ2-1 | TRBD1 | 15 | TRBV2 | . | CASSETAGGYNEQFF | TGTGCCAGCAGTGAAACGGCAGGGGGCTACAATGAGCAGTTCTTC
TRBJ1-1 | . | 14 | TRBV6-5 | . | CASSYFRRDTEAFF | TGTGCCAGCAGTTACTTCCGGCGGGACACTGAAGCTTTCTTT
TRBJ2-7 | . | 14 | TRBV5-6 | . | CASSFGGGSYEQYF | TGTGCCAGCAGCTTTGGGGGAGGCTCCTACGAGCAGTACTTC
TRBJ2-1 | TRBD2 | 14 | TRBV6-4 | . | CASSDTSVNNEQFF | TGTGCCAGCAGTGACACTAGCGTAAACAATGAGCAGTTCTTC
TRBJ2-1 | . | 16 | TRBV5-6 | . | CASSFPSLASMDEQFF | TGTGCCAGCAGCTTCCCAAGCCTCGCTTCAATGGATGAGCAGTTCTTC
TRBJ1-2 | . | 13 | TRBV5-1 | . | CASTGEDTNGYTF | TGCGCCAGCACCGGTGAAGATACGAATGGCTACACCTTC
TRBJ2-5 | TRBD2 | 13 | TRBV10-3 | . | CAIQMGGGETQYF | TGTGCCATCCAAATGGGGGGGGGAGAGACCCAGTACTTC
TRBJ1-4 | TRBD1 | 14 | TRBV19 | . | CASSITGEGEKLFF | TGTGCCAGTAGTATTACAGGGGAAGGAGAAAAACTGTTTTTT
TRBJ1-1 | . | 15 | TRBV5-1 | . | CASSFNRGSDTEAFF | TGCGCCAGCAGCTTTAACCGGGGGTCGGACACTGAAGCTTTCTTT
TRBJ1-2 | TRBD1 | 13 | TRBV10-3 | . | CATTTGANYGYTF | TGTGCCACGACTACAGGGGCGAACTATGGCTACACCTTC
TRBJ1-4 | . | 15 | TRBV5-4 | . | CASSKTGETNEKLFF | TGTGCCAGCAGCAAGACGGGAGAAACTAATGAAAAACTGTTTTTT
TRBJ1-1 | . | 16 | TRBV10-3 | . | CAITGEVGAMNTEAFF | TGTGCCATCACCGGGGAAGTAGGAGCTATGAACACTGAAGCTTTCTTT
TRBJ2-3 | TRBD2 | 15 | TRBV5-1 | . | CASSPTGLSTDTQYF | TGCGCCAGCAGCCCTACGGGACTAAGCACAGATACGCAGTATTTT
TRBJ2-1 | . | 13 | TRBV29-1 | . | CSVDHSQVNEQFF | TGCAGCGTTGACCACAGCCAAGTCAATGAGCAGTTCTTC